This T cell receptor beta chain was sequenced in a study of human T cells and chemical hapten exposure (dated by TCRdb to 2020 to 2023). Turning to the overall study: For sensitization, 2% DPC in acetone was applied to a 2 cm by 2 cm area of upper inner arm skin. Patients additionally received weekly therapeutic DPC doses to the scalp throughout the approximately 25-week study period. Patch testing was performed on the upper back with Finn chambers containing 0.01% DPC, and the patch tests were scored after 6 days according to International Contact Dermatitis Research Group standards. The mostly female patient cohort included alopecia areata with under or over 50% scalp involvement, alopecia totalis and alopecia universalis. The libraries were sequenced as a pool, and the TCR yield per sample differed mostly because of small variations in library volumes within the pool. This study followed changes in the peripheral blood TCR repertoire in vivo during primary and secondary sensitization of alopecia patients to the hapten diphenylcyclopropenone (DPC). Patient blood was sampled pre-sensitization (week 0) and at 2, 6 and about 24 weeks after DPC sensitization. Under 30 alopecia patients gave blood for TCR sequencing at one to four time points (pre-sensitization, 2, 6 and 24 weeks). The paper's findings and limits, for the study overall: All patients had alopecia, a presumed autoimmune disease, so their immune response might differ from that of healthy individuals. Patch test score correlated positively with the number of PT1 expanded TCRs, reaching significance at thresholds 8, 16 and 32 but not at 4. DPC sensitization did not change the number of TCRs with a frequency above 1 in 1000, and there was no evidence of changes in global repertoire structure. Significantly more large CDR3 similarity clusters were formed by expanded TCRs than by pre-sensitization or healthy control sets, consistent with antigen-driven responses. After repeated subsampling, the strength of the expansion versus patch-test correlation and the threshold at which it became significant changed.

This clonotype was seen ten or more times. What antigen it recognizes has not been identified. Base qualities are not provided; no much larger clone lies one nucleotide away. In the paper's terms, the time point label means: patch test 2, 6 weeks after DPC sensitization. The treatment or condition label, as the study defines it: therapeutic diphenylcyclopropenone sensitization with weekly scalp DPC. At every patch-test visit, the blood draw took place before the patch test was put on. Eligible patients were aged 18 to 70, diagnosed with alopecia, deemed suitable for DPC therapy, and excluded if pregnant. Total RNA was extracted from unfractionated whole blood that had been collected in Tempus Blood RNA tubes. From the cysteine through the phenylalanine, the CDR3 covers 17 amino acids. Here the CDR3 DNA is all that survives: 51 bases in frame from base 1. V has 4 bases trimmed and J has 4 bases trimmed; junction bases matching no gene number 12. The germline V gene sets CDR1 to LGHNA and CDR2 to YNFKEQ.

The library came from RACE. Sequencing was carried out with a NextSeq 500. During library preparation, unique molecular identifiers were attached to individual cDNA molecules so that TCRs could be counted in a quantitative, reproducible way. For every blood RNA sample, sequencing covered both the TCR alpha and TCR beta chains. Per the source publication's procedure: A median of roughly 98,000 TCRs per sample was observed, with a range of about 23,224 to 690,600. V, J and CDR3 annotation of the TCR reads was performed with the Decombinator software suite. To make PS versus PT1 abundance plots, every sample was subsampled to the same number of TCRs (28,000). Expanded TCRs were defined as absent before sensitization and observed at least eight times at the 2-week time point. The public reads were reanalyzed by TCRdb: fastp trimming at Q25, MiXCR alignment, in-frame beta chains only. Under each unique CDR3 protein, matching rows form one entry showing the most common genes and DNA. The V and J calls shown here were made by TCRdb, not taken from the authors' results. Counted in this sample were under 450,000 distinct CDR3 sequences; about 6% of them appeared once. About 5% of the sample is in the top ten clones.

The sample here was whole blood, taken in connection with sensitization to the hapten diphenylcyclopropenone (DPC). The rearrangement combines TRBV4-2 with TRBJ2-3, and TRBD2 aligns with 9 junction nucleotides. The source is a woman in her late teens or twenties with alopecia areata. Some clones in this sample may be carry-over from other donors' samples. For the CDR3, the sequence is CASSRGAVAGVADTQYF. The DNA is as follows: TGTGCCAGCAGCCGGGGAGCGGTAGCGGGGGTGGCAGATACGCAGTATTTT.